This T cell receptor (beta chain) derives from a study of cytomegalovirus exposure and HLA in healthy donors. Whole-study results and caveats: The classifier, whose performance was assessed in both the original and validation cohorts, reportedly diagnosed cytomegalovirus status with high specificity and sensitivity. In a later analysis, most CMV-associated TCR beta chains appeared HLA-restricted. Three CMV-associated chains were confirmed in vitro to be specific for CMV antigens.

Each donor's status was that of a healthy bone marrow donor. Use of 60 Vbeta and 13 Jbeta primers characterized the PCR. This table comes from immunoSEQ multiplex PCR, and its TCRdb copy is limited to in-frame clones, with some not included. This sample has 150,000 to 180,000 clones; around 68% occur once, and the top ten carry around 2.3%. Comment on this clone: Its antigen remains unidentified.

V dropped 4 bases and J dropped 0; count of bases not matched to a gene: 14. Germline V gives CDR1 LNHDA, CDR2 SQIVND (reference sequence). This CDR3 is built from 19 residues. Sequences were obtained from PBMCs. The TCR originated in a man aged 30-40 years in good health and CMV-seronegative. The V and J genes are TRBV19 and TRBJ1-5, with 8 bases that match TRBD1. In DNA form, the CDR3 reads TGTGCCAGTAGTACCTCGCCTGGGACAGGAGTCTATAGCAATCAGCCCCAGCATTTT. Amino acids: CASSTSPGTGVYSNQPQHF.